The 32 T cell receptor beta chains listed next were all sequenced from one sample in a study of blood T cell repertoires in COVID-19. Method: immunoSEQ multiplex PCR; TCRdb's copy keeps in-frame clones and lacks some. The data show 20,000 to 25,000 clones, with 80% to 90% seen just once and 25% to 30% held by the top ten. Material: peripheral blood. Receptors were obtained from a human donor with active COVID-19. The donor label of this sample is uncertain.

The V call is TRBV9, the J call TRBJ1-1; 7 bases are a match to TRBD1. V shed 4 bases, J shed 0 bases, and the junction held 3 bases outside the gene matches. CDR1 is SGDLS, CDR2 YYNGEE, per germline. This CDR3 has 14 amino acids. CDR3 loop: CASSQDRLNTEAFF. Here the CDR3 DNA reads TGTGCCAGCAGCCAGGACAGGTTGAACACTGAAGCTTTCTTT.

The chain uses TRBV2 and TRBJ1-4, with 7 bases matching TRBD1. Germline V gene lookup returns CDR1 SNHLY and CDR2 FYNNEI. The CDR3 totals 15 residues. Unmatched junction bases numbered 8, after V lost 5 bases and J lost 5 bases. CDR3 in amino acids: CASSKPGTVNEKLFF. The CDR3, as DNA: TGTGCCAGCAGTAAACCCGGGACAGTAAATGAAAAACTGTTTTTT.

This clone was found once. This chain uses TRBV24-1 with TRBJ2-5, with 8 bases matching TRBD2. CDR3 length: 14 amino acids. Germline CDR1 and CDR2: KGHDR and SFDVKD. The J segment lost 3 bases and the V segment lost 8 bases, leaving 7 bases of the junction unmatched. In DNA, the CDR3 is TGTGCCACCACCGGGCGTAGCGGGAAAGAGACCCAGTACTTC. This sequence encodes CATTGRSGKETQYF.

J is TRBJ2-3 and V is TRBV21-1; the table's D call, TRBD1, was not checked against the DNA. TRBV21-1 has pseudogene status. The CDR3 sequence is 15 residues long. The CDR3 here is CASSPPGHNTDTQYF. Here the CDR3 DNA reads TGTGCCAGCAGCCCGCCGGGACACAACACAGATACGCAGTATTTT.

The chain combines TRBV30 with TRBJ1-5; D not resolved. This CDR3 region has 10 residues. Germline V lookup: CDR1 GTSNPN, CDR2 SVGIG (reference sequence). V was cut by 6 bases and J by 9 bases, with 9 bases left in between. This CDR3 is CACNLGPQHF. In DNA form, the CDR3 reads TGTGCCTGTAATCTAGGGCCCCAGCATTTT.

The rearrangement links TRBV2 to TRBJ2-3; D is undetermined. CDR3 length: 13 amino acids. Germline-derived CDR1 and CDR2 are SNHLY and FYNNEI. With 4 bases removed from V and 6 bases from J, the gap between germline ends came to 11 bases. The CDR3 DNA reads as TGTGCCAGCAGTGTACACCAATTGGATACGCAGTATTTT. It translates to CASSVHQLDTQYF.

This sequence joins TRBV7-9 and TRBJ2-2; TRBD2 matches at 8 bases. This CDR3 is 14 amino acids long. Germline assignment: CDR1 SEHNR and CDR2 FQNEAQ (reference sequence). With 5 bases clipped from V and 5 bases from J, the junction kept 4 bases outside the gene matches. The CDR3 DNA reads as TGTGCCAGCAGCCTAATAGCGGGGACCGGGGAGCTGTTTTTT. This gives the protein CASSLIAGTGELFF. Full variable domain (missing parts from reference TRBV7-9 and TRBJ2-2): DTGVSQNPRHKITKRGQNVTFRCDPISEHNRLYWYRQTLGQGPEFLTYFQNEAQLEKSRLLSDRFSAERPKGSFSTLEIQRTEQGDSAMYLCASSLIAGTGELFFGEGSRLTVL.

The chain couples TRBV10-2 to TRBJ2-7; 7 nucleotides align to TRBD1. The CDR3 covers 13 residues. J was trimmed by 6 bases and V by 2 bases; bases with no gene match: 4. The germline CDR1 and CDR2 sequences are WSHSY and SAAADI. This chain's CDR3 is CASSEQGQLEQYF. In DNA, the CDR3 is TGCGCCAGCAGTGAGCAGGGACAGCTCGAGCAGTACTTC.

J is TRBJ2-1 and V is TRBV12-5, with 9 bases aligning to TRBD2. Germline V gene data show CDR1 as LGHNT and CDR2 as FRNRAP. There are 17 residues in the CDR3. V shed 5 bases and J 0 bases; nucleotides not matched to a gene: 8. The DNA of the CDR3 is TGTGCTAGTGGTCTCCATAGCGGGGGCCTCTCCTACAATGAGCAGTTCTTC. This encodes CASGLHSGGLSYNEQFF.

This clone was counted between two and nine times. The chain links TRBV6-1 to TRBJ2-1, with D perhaps TRBD1 (5 bases). The CDR3 is 14 amino acids. In germline, CDR1 is MNHNS, CDR2 SASEGT. The V end lost 3 bases, the J end lost 5 bases, and 11 bases lay between the germline ends. This CDR3 reads CASSDEGAHNEQFF. The CDR3 nucleotides are TGTGCCAGCAGTGACGAAGGGGCCCACAATGAGCAGTTCTTC.

V is TRBV27 and J is TRBJ2-3, with 8 bases fitting TRBD2. V lost 3 bases and J lost 2; bases outside the gene matches: 4. The germline gives CDR1 MNHEY, CDR2 SMNVEV (reference sequence). The CDR3 is 15 amino acids. The chain's CDR3 is CASSFTSGITDTQYF. The CDR3 DNA is TGTGCCAGCAGTTTTACTAGCGGAATCACAGATACGCAGTATTTT.

The DNA for the CDR3 is TGCGCCAGCAGCGTGGGACAGGCGAGCTCCTATAATTCACCCCTCCACTTT. As protein: CASSVGQASSYNSPLHF. This chain links TRBV5-1 with TRBJ1-6; 8 positions match TRBD1. The CDR3 loop spans 17 amino acids. Trimming took 4 bases from V and 0 from J; bases not matched to a gene: 6. From germline, CDR1 is SGHRS and CDR2 YFSETQ. Using reference TRBV5-1 and TRBJ1-6 for the parts outside the CDR3, the full variable domain is KAGVTQTPRYLIKTRGQQVTLSCSPISGHRSVSWYQQTPGQGLQFLFEYFSETQRNKGNFPGRFSGRQFSNSRSEMNVSTLELGDSALYLCASSVGQASSYNSPLHFGNGTRLTVT.

The CDR3 DNA is TGTGCCAGTAGAACCGGGACAGGGGTGGCCGGGGAGCTGTTTTTT. Residues: CASRTGTGVAGELFF. The chain combines TRBV19 with TRBJ2-2; 10 bases are shared with TRBD1. Germline V gives CDR1 LNHDA, CDR2 SQIVND (reference sequence). The junction had 7 bases not matched to a gene; V was cut back by 6 bases and J by 6 bases. This CDR3 contains 15 residues.

The chain combines TRBV7-3 with TRBJ2-1; TRBD2 matches at 14 bases. Germline CDR1 and CDR2: SGHTA and FQGTGA. The junction had 12 bases not matched to a gene; V was cut back by 5 bases and J by 0 bases. The CDR3 totals 20 residues. DNA for the CDR3: TGTGCCAGCAGCAGAAGTCGACTAGCGGGAGGGCAAAGCTCCTACAATGAGCAGTTCTTC. The encoded protein is CASSRSRLAGGQSSYNEQFF.

The rearrangement links TRBV29-1 to TRBJ2-1, with 9 positions matching TRBD1. Germline V CDR1 and CDR2: SQVTM, ANQGSEA. The CDR3 extends over 16 amino acids. The V and J ends lost 6 bases and 5 bases, in that order; junction bases with no gene match: 14. The CDR3 sequence is CSVYRGGTGNNNEQFF. CDR3 bases: TGCAGCGTCTACAGGGGTGGGACAGGGAACAACAATGAGCAGTTCTTC.

The V call is TRBV14, the J call TRBJ1-4; 7 nucleotides match TRBD1. This CDR3 spans 16 amino acids. Losses at the gene ends were 3 bases for V and 3 bases for J; bases not matched to a gene: 7. CDR1 SGHDN and CDR2 FVKESK come from the germline V gene. CDR3 nucleotide sequence: TGTGCCAGCAGCCAGAGTCCGGGACAGCCTAATGAAAAACTGTTTTTT. Translation gives CASSQSPGQPNEKLFF.

The V and J genes are TRBV12-3 or TRBV12-4 and TRBJ2-7, with D possibly matching TRBD2 (6 bases). The CDR3 is made up of 13 amino acids. V was shortened by 0 bases and J by 6 bases, with 9 bases between the two germline ends. CDR3 in DNA: TGTGCCAGCAGTTTAGCGGAGGGCTCCGAGCAGTACTTC. Protein: CASSLAEGSEQYF.

V usage is TRBV5-1 and J usage is TRBJ1-1; 8 positions match TRBD1. This CDR3 region has 14 residues. Losses at the gene ends were 3 bases for V and 8 bases for J; bases not matched to a gene: 9. The germline V gene encodes CDR1 SGHRS and CDR2 YFSETQ. The CDR3 region has the DNA TGCGCCAGCAGCTCTGGACAGGGCACACTGGAAGCTTTCTTT. It encodes CASSSGQGTLEAFF. The full variable domain, rest sourced from reference TRBV5-1 and TRBJ1-1, is KAGVTQTPRYLIKTRGQQVTLSCSPISGHRSVSWYQQTPGQGLQFLFEYFSETQRNKGNFPGRFSGRQFSNSRSEMNVSTLELGDSALYLCASSSGQGTLEAFFGQGTRLTVV.

This rearrangement joins TRBV6-2 or TRBV6-3 to TRBJ2-7; 8 bases are shared with TRBD2. CDR1 is MNHEY and CDR2 is SVGEGT in the germline V gene. The CDR3 length is 15 residues. V lost 0 bases to trimming and J lost 0 bases; unmatched junction nucleotides: 1. DNA of the CDR3: TGTGCCAGCAGTTACTCAGCGGGGGTCTCCTACGAGCAGTACTTC. Residues: CASSYSAGVSYEQYF.

The table lists this clone with a few counts. The V call is TRBV11-2, the J call TRBJ2-3, with TRBD2 identical over 7 bases. Unmatched junction bases numbered 11, after V lost 5 bases and J lost 6 bases. In germline, CDR1 is SGHAT, CDR2 FQNNGV. CDR3 size: 15 residues. The CDR3 loop is CASSLFGGEADTQYF. CDR3 in DNA: TGTGCCAGCAGCCTGTTTGGGGGGGAGGCCGATACGCAGTATTTT.

The gene calls are TRBV11-2 and TRBJ2-7; possibly TRBD2 for D (6 bases). The germline CDR1 and CDR2 sequences are SGHAT and FQNNGV. The CDR3 extends over 16 amino acids. Trimming took 4 bases from V and 7 from J, leaving 23 bases between them. The CDR3 DNA reads as TGTGCCAGCAGCTCAAACCGGTTGGGGGGTCCGAGTGAGCAGTACTTC. Residues: CASSSNRLGGPSEQYF.

The chain employs TRBV4-3 and TRBJ2-2, with 7 bases that match TRBD1. The CDR3 totals 15 residues. CDR1 is LGHNA, CDR2 YSLEER, per germline. After removal of 5 bases from V and 6 bases from J, the junction contained 9 bases not matched to a gene. The chain's CDR3 is CASSRQGGVPGELFF. The DNA of the CDR3 is TGCGCCAGCAGCAGACAGGGCGGTGTACCCGGGGAGCTGTTTTTT.

The CDR3 region has the DNA TGTGCCAGCAGCGTAGGTCCGGGAGCATCCTACGAGCAGTACTTC. It translates to CASSVGPGASYEQYF. The genes are TRBV9 and TRBJ2-7; possibly TRBD2 for D (6 bases). V lost 0 bases to trimming and J lost 1 base, with 11 bases between them. CDR1 is SGDLS, CDR2 YYNGEE, per germline. The CDR3 consists of 15 residues.

V gene TRBV5-4 combines with J gene TRBJ2-1; a possible D gene is TRBD1 (6 bases). V was trimmed by 3 bases and J by 5 bases, leaving 9 bases between them. The CDR3 runs 13 residues. CDR1 is SGHNT and CDR2 is YYREEE in the germline V gene (reference sequence). The CDR3 DNA is TGTGCCAGCAGCTACAGGGTCGACAATGAGCAGTTCTTC. Protein: CASSYRVDNEQFF.

The chain employs TRBV27 and TRBJ1-1, with D tentatively TRBD1 (5 bases). This CDR3 has 14 residues. CDR1 MNHEY and CDR2 SMNVEV come from the germline V gene (reference sequence). The V end was cut by 2 bases, the J end by 2 bases, with 9 bases between. CDR3 in amino acids: CASSLTGLNTEAFF. The CDR3 DNA sequence: TGTGCCAGCAGTTTAACAGGCCTAAACACTGAAGCTTTCTTT.

V and J are TRBV19 and TRBJ2-7; 15 nucleotides match TRBD2. With 5 bases clipped from V and 3 bases from J, the junction kept 11 bases outside the gene matches. This CDR3 region has 18 residues. Germline loops: CDR1 LNHDA, CDR2 SQIVND (reference sequence). CDR3 in DNA: TGTGCCAGTAGTTCTCAGGGGACTAGCGGGAGGTACAACTACGAGCAGTACTTC. Encoded protein: CASSSQGTSGRYNYEQYF.

This chain connects TRBV6-6 to TRBJ2-1, with D tentatively TRBD2 (5 bases). The germline gives CDR1 MNHNY, CDR2 SVGAGI (reference sequence). Trimming shortened V by 5 bases and J by 0 bases, and 14 bases separated the two germline ends. The CDR3 contains 16 residues. As DNA, the CDR3 is TGTGCCAGCAGTCCCCAGACTGGGAGCTCCTACAATGAGCAGTTCTTC. As protein: CASSPQTGSSYNEQFF.

In DNA, the CDR3 is TGTGCCAGCAGCTTAGAATCTTTCGGGACAGGGGGAGAAGAGCAGTACTTC. Translated: CASSLESFGTGGEEQYF. V is TRBV7-9 and J is TRBJ2-7; TRBD1 agrees at 11 bases. The CDR3 totals 17 residues. V trimming: 1 base; J trimming: 7 bases; junction bases outside the gene matches: 12. Germline CDR1 reads SEHNR; CDR2 reads FQNEAQ (reference sequence).

This clone was counted a single time. This chain links TRBV2 with TRBJ2-1, with 11 bases identical to TRBD2. The CDR3 loop spans 16 amino acids. With V trimmed by 9 bases and J by 0 bases, 7 bases remained unmatched. Germline assignment: CDR1 SNHLY and CDR2 FYNNEI. This chain's CDR3 is CARGTSGSTSYNEQFF. The CDR3 DNA sequence: TGTGCCAGGGGGACTAGCGGTAGTACCTCCTACAATGAGCAGTTCTTC.

The gene calls are TRBV24-1 and TRBJ2-2, with 11 bases identical to TRBD2. CDR3 size: 19 residues. The germline CDR1 and CDR2 sequences are KGHDR and SFDVKD. The trim removed 2 bases at V and 0 bases at J, leaving 7 bases unmatched. The CDR3 DNA reads TGTGCCACCAGTGATTCCAAGACTAGCGGGGTAACGAACACCGGGGAGCTGTTTTTT. It specifies CATSDSKTSGVTNTGELFF.

This rearrangement joins TRBV5-4 to TRBJ2-7; the match to TRBD1 covers 9 bases. J gave up 2 bases and V 3 bases, and 9 bases lay outside the gene matches. The CDR3 extends over 16 amino acids. CDR1 and CDR2 from the germline V gene are SGHNT and YYREEE (reference sequence). The CDR3 is CASSSSDRGYAYEQYF. Written as DNA, the CDR3 is TGTGCCAGCAGCTCGTCTGACAGGGGGTACGCCTACGAGCAGTACTTC.

The genes are TRBV9 and TRBJ2-1, with TRBD2 matching over 11 bases. The germline V gene encodes CDR1 SGDLS and CDR2 YYNGEE. The CDR3 loop spans 17 amino acids. J lost 3 bases, V lost 0 bases, and 5 bases had no gene match. The CDR3 DNA reads TGTGCCAGCAGCGTAGAACTAGCGGGAGCGTTCTACAATGAGCAGTTCTTC. This sequence encodes CASSVELAGAFYNEQFF.